This section outlines one T cell receptor (beta chain) sequence together with its context. Its target is unknown. The record originates from a study of cytomegalovirus exposure and HLA in healthy donors. Study-level points and caveats: Altogether, 170 or so TCR beta chains were recorded as cytomegalovirus-associated. For TCR beta chains, V- and J-gene trimming was later linked to a missense DCLRE1C variant. Most likely, a cluster of highly shared sequence variants arose as a sequencing artifact.

It was with 60 Vbeta and 13 Jbeta primers that the PCR ran. This table comes from immunoSEQ multiplex PCR, and its TCRdb copy is limited to in-frame clones, with some not included. The sample holds roughly 160,000 clones, around 79% seen once. Each donor's status was that of a healthy bone marrow donor. The CDR3 length is 15 residues. Trimming cost V 3 bases and J 3 bases; bases outside gene matches: 4. CDR1 and CDR2 from the germline V gene are SGHRS and YFSETQ. Sequencing was done on a sample of PBMCs. The source is a man between 45 and 60 years old in good health and CMV-seropositive. The chain is built from TRBV5-1 and TRBJ2-2, with TRBD1 matching over 8 bases. The CDR3 sequence: CASSSRQGYTGELFF. In nucleotides, the CDR3 is TGCGCCAGCAGCTCCAGACAGGGGTACACCGGGGAGCTGTTTTTT.